The TCR beta chain under discussion was sequenced for a study of shared clonotypes between healthy human individuals. General study points: The authors sampled blood alone, and tissue repertoires likely differ.

Around 30,000 T cell genomes (around 200 ng DNA) went into each sorted-subset replicate. Produced via immunoSEQ multiplex PCR; TCRdb's table is partial and in-frame only. The sample consists of approximately 980,000 clones, about three quarters of them appearing once. A note on this clone: Its target is not known.

V was trimmed by 2 bases and J by 6 bases, leaving 13 bases between them. Germline CDR1 and CDR2: MNHEY and SVGAGI. The CDR3 is 14 amino acids. This receptor was obtained from a man younger than 35 in good health. This chain uses TRBV6-5 with TRBJ1-1; no clear D. Sequencing input: memory CD4+ T cells sorted from blood. The subset: CD45RA-negative fraction. The CDR3 DNA is TGTGCCAGCAGTTACAGTTTATCGGCTGCTGAAGCTTTCTTT. Translated, it gives CASSYSLSAAEAFF.